The clone carrying this T cell receptor beta chain was counted a few times. Trimming removed 8 bases from V and 7 bases from J; junction bases left unmatched: 11. This CDR3 region has 14 residues. Looked up from germline, CDR1 is DFQATT and CDR2 is SNEGSKA (reference sequence). One entry per CDR3 protein, called by TCRdb with MiXCR from the 5' RACE reads. The sample contains just over 65,000 distinct CDR3 sequences, approximately 13% of which appear only once. This entry is derived from a study of early T cells in non-severe SARS-CoV-2 infection. V is TRBV20-1 and J is TRBJ2-7; 13 bases are a match to TRBD2. The sequence was obtained from an adult who was a healthcare worker with PCR-confirmed SARS-CoV-2 infection or an uninfected control (not recorded which). Sequences were obtained from whole blood. This CDR3 is CSPIRGLAGEEQYF. The CDR3, as DNA: TGCAGTCCGATCCGAGGACTAGCGGGAGAAGAGCAGTACTTC.